The 26 T cell receptor beta chains below were found in one sample sequenced in a study of T cell responses to AZD1222 COVID-19 vaccine. Clones were sequenced by immunoSEQ multiplex PCR, and TCRdb holds only the in-frame ones, with some missing. In the table there are about 110,000 clones, about four fifths of which are singletons. This specimen consisted of peripheral blood, obtained on day 0 of AZD1222 vaccination. The receptor source for this set is an adult in good health.

A word on this clone: No DNA is shown, since the ends of the CDR3 on it are uncertain; the CDR3 is the one TCRdb lists. This sequence joins TRBV28 and TRBJ2-1. Germline V gives CDR1 MDHEN, CDR2 SYDVKM. The CDR3 sequence runs 13 residues, both termini included. CDR3: CASSFRGRNEQFF.

The genes are TRBV9 and TRBJ2-7; 7 bases line up with TRBD2. The CDR3 spans 15 residues. Germline CDR1 is SGDLS and CDR2 is YYNGEE. The junction had 7 bases not matched to a gene; V was cut back by 2 bases and J by 2 bases. The CDR3 here is CASSVSSGAAYEQYF. CDR3 DNA sequence: TGTGCCAGCAGCGTTTCCAGCGGGGCGGCCTACGAGCAGTACTTC.

V usage is TRBV10-2 and J usage is TRBJ1-2, with a possible D match to TRBD1 (5 bases). The germline V gene has CDR1 WSHSY and CDR2 SAAADI. V lost 6 bases and J lost 3, with 20 bases in between. The CDR3 extends over 16 amino acids. The CDR3 sequence: CASRKQGSRSYYGYTF. The CDR3 DNA is TGCGCCAGCAGAAAGCAGGGCTCCCGATCATACTATGGCTACACCTTC.

The gene calls are TRBV4-3 and TRBJ1-5; TRBD1 agrees at 7 bases. Unmatched junction bases numbered 11, after V lost 0 bases and J lost 3 bases. This CDR3 spans 18 amino acids. Germline V gene sequence: CDR1 LGHNA, CDR2 YSLEER. This CDR3 is CASSQDAYSGQHNQPQHF. In DNA form, the CDR3 reads TGCGCCAGCAGCCAAGATGCCTACTCGGGACAGCACAATCAGCCCCAGCATTTT.

This rearrangement joins TRBV15 to TRBJ1-5; D remains ambiguous. V lost 0 bases and J lost 7, with 4 bases in between. The CDR3 runs to 12 residues. Per germline, CDR1 LNHNV and CDR2 YYDKDF (reference sequence). CDR3 loop: CATSRDDQPQHF. The CDR3 DNA reads as TGTGCCACCAGCAGAGATGACCAGCCCCAGCATTTT.

Here the CDR3 reads CASSPTVTPRETQYF. The CDR3 DNA sequence: TGTGCCAGCTCACCGACGGTTACGCCCCGAGAGACCCAGTACTTC. The V gene is TRBV18, the J gene TRBJ2-5; D gene uncertain. Germline V gives CDR1 KGHSH, CDR2 LQKENI. The V end lost 3 bases, the J end lost 4 bases, and 15 bases lay between the germline ends. This CDR3 comprises 15 residues.

The V and J genes are TRBV28 and TRBJ1-2; 7 bases agree with TRBD1. Germline-derived CDR1 and CDR2 are MDHEN and SYDVKM. The CDR3 extends over 13 amino acids. V was clipped by 6 bases and J by 6 bases; unmatched bases: 7. CDR3: CASSTGTVHGYTF. CDR3 sequence (DNA): TGTGCCAGCAGCACCGGGACAGTTCATGGCTACACCTTC.

This clone has only one observation. V usage is TRBV7-2 and J usage is TRBJ2-1; TRBD1 aligns across 7 bases. The CDR3 has 15 residues. Germline lookup yields CDR1 SGHTA and CDR2 FQGNSA. V lost 6 bases, J lost 4 bases, and 9 bases stayed unmatched. CDR3 region: CASSPGQAFYNEQFF. The CDR3 DNA reads TGTGCCAGCAGTCCCGGACAGGCTTTTTACAATGAGCAGTTCTTC.

V gene TRBV13 combines with J gene TRBJ2-1, with no clear D. Trimming cost V 1 base and J 6 bases, with 4 bases left between them. The CDR3 has 12 amino acids. The germline gives CDR1 PRHDT, CDR2 FYEKMQ (reference sequence). The chain's CDR3 is CASSLVGNEQFF. The CDR3 DNA sequence: TGTGCCAGCAGCTTAGTCGGCAATGAGCAGTTCTTC.

This rearrangement joins TRBV18 to TRBJ1-2, with D maybe TRBD1 (5 bases). CDR1 is KGHSH and CDR2 is LQKENI in the germline V gene. The CDR3 is made up of 15 amino acids. Trimming left V 6 bases short and J 4 bases short, with 18 bases between. CDR3 region: CASSPYSGGSYGYTF. The CDR3 nucleotides are TGTGCCAGCTCCCCTTATTCGGGGGGAAGCTATGGCTACACCTTC.

The V gene is TRBV6-2 or TRBV6-3, the J gene TRBJ2-1; 9 bases line up with TRBD2. Germline V gives CDR1 MNHEY, CDR2 SVGEGT. The CDR3 totals 18 residues. J was trimmed by 3 bases and V by 5 bases; bases with no gene match: 14. In DNA, the CDR3 is TGTGCCAGCAGTCTGACTAGCGGACCTTCCTCCTACTACAATGAGCAGTTCTTC. This codes for CASSLTSGPSSYYNEQFF.

Remarks on this clone: Relative to the germline gene, one junction end is altered; a read error may explain this. This chain uses TRBV6-5 with TRBJ2-7; 7 positions match TRBD2. Germline V gene data show CDR1 as MNHEY and CDR2 as SVGAGI. CDR3 length: 13 amino acids. The CDR3 sequence is CASSYSHRRERSF. The CDR3 DNA reads TGTGCCAGCAGCTACTCTCACCGGCGGGAGCGGTCCTTC.

This clone showed up many times. The chain carries TRBV21-1 and TRBJ2-6; the table names TRBD1, a call not compared with the DNA. TRBV21-1 is labeled a pseudogene. This CDR3 region has 18 residues. CDR3 DNA sequence: TGTGCCAGCAGCAGTCGTAGGGGCGAGCCCTCTGGGGCCAACGTCCTGACTTTC. It is translated as CASSSRRGEPSGANVLTF.

The chain recombines TRBV6-2 or TRBV6-3 with TRBJ1-3; D is ambiguous. Trimming cost V 2 bases and J 0 bases, with 11 bases left between them. Germline V gives CDR1 MNHEY, CDR2 SVGEGT. CDR3 size: 16 residues. The CDR3 DNA reads TGTGCCAGCAGTTACGGCGGGAGCTTCTCTGGAAACACCATATATTTT. Its translation is CASSYGGSFSGNTIYF.

V gene TRBV7-2 combines with J gene TRBJ1-6, with D possibly matching TRBD1 (5 bases). Per the germline V gene, CDR1 is SGHTA and CDR2 is FQGNSA. Trimming pared 1 base from V and 14 bases from J, leaving 18 bases between. This CDR3 contains 15 residues. This chain's CDR3 is CASSLVQVPGGALHF. Written as DNA, the CDR3 is TGTGCCAGCAGCTTAGTACAGGTTCCCGGAGGGGCCCTCCACTTT.

The chain's CDR3 is CASSGREEETQYF. In nucleotides, the CDR3 is TGTGCCAGTAGCGGGAGAGAGGAAGAGACCCAGTACTTC. The gene calls are TRBV18 and TRBJ2-5; 9 nucleotides align to TRBD2. V lost 9 bases, J lost 3 bases, and 5 bases stayed unmatched. Germline assignment: CDR1 KGHSH and CDR2 LQKENI. The CDR3 runs 13 residues.

This chain connects TRBV27 to TRBJ2-1; 13 bases line up with TRBD2. The trim removed 5 bases at V and 5 bases at J, leaving 6 bases unmatched. The germline V gene encodes CDR1 MNHEY and CDR2 SMNVEV (reference sequence). The CDR3 is 16 residues long. Here the CDR3 DNA reads TGTGCCAGCAGTGACCCGGGACTAGCGGGACACAATGAGCAGTTCTTC. Translation gives CASSDPGLAGHNEQFF.

The genes are TRBV5-8 and TRBJ1-6; no clear D gene. V lost 0 bases and J lost 7, with 5 bases in between. Germline-derived CDR1 and CDR2 are SGHTS and YDEGEE. There are 13 residues in the CDR3. The DNA for the CDR3 is TGTGCCAGCAGCTTGGGGCCCAATTCACCCCTCCACTTT. It codes for CASSLGPNSPLHF.

This clone was detected only once. This sequence joins TRBV6-2 or TRBV6-3 and TRBJ1-1; tentatively, D is TRBD1 (5 bases). Trimming shortened V by 5 bases and J by 1 base, and 8 bases separated the two germline ends. CDR1 is MNHEY, CDR2 SVGEGT, per germline. The CDR3 runs 13 residues. CDR3 protein: CASSLGQNTEAFF. DNA of the CDR3: TGTGCCAGCAGTCTGGGGCAGAACACTGAAGCTTTCTTT.

This clone was seen just once. This chain links TRBV11-2 with TRBJ2-5; TRBD1 matches 7 bases. Trimming took 1 base from V and 1 from J; bases not matched to a gene: 3. The CDR3 has 15 residues. Per the germline V gene, CDR1 is SGHAT and CDR2 is FQNNGV. CDR3 DNA: TGTGCCAGCAGCTTAGCGCGGACAGGCCAAGAGACCCAGTACTTC. Translated: CASSLARTGQETQYF.

The J gene is TRBJ2-1, the V gene TRBV21-1; the D call in the table, TRBD2, was not verified against the DNA. TRBV21-1 is flagged as a pseudogene. The length of the CDR3 is 11 residues. The CDR3 loop is CASSKCFGQFF. The DNA of the CDR3 is TGTGCCAGCAGCAAGTGTTTCGGGCAGTTCTTC.

A single count supports this clone. The J gene is TRBJ1-6, the V gene TRBV7-3, with D perhaps TRBD1 (5 bases). Germline loops: CDR1 SGHTA, CDR2 FQGTGA. CDR3 length: 11 amino acids. Between the trimmed V and J ends, which lost 5 bases and 14 bases, there was a span of 10 bases. CDR3 coding DNA: TGTGCCAGCAGCCTGGGGCGGACCCTCCACTTT. It codes for CASSLGRTLHF.

The chain carries TRBV7-9 and TRBJ1-6; 9 bases fit TRBD1. CDR1 and CDR2 from the germline V gene are SEHNR and FQNEAQ (reference sequence). This CDR3 is 16 amino acids long. V was clipped by 4 bases and J by 9 bases; unmatched bases: 10. This chain's CDR3 is CASSSYRGLLISPLHF. CDR3 coding DNA: TGTGCCAGCAGCTCGTACAGGGGGCTTTTAATTTCACCCCTCCACTTT.

The chain employs TRBV6-5 and TRBJ1-3; D gene ambiguous. Trimming took 4 bases from V and 4 from J, leaving 11 bases between them. The CDR3 runs to 14 residues. Germline CDR1 MNHEY, CDR2 SVGAGI. CDR3 bases: TGTGCCAGCAGTTTCGGGAGAAGGGGAAACACCATATATTTT. This codes for CASSFGRRGNTIYF.

This chain connects TRBV12-3 or TRBV12-4 to TRBJ1-2, with 8 bases aligning to TRBD1. J was trimmed by 6 bases and V by 6 bases; bases with no gene match: 6. The CDR3 is 13 amino acids. CDR3 bases: TGTGCCAGCAGCCGCTCGGGACAGGATGGCTACACCTTC. Translating it yields CASSRSGQDGYTF.

This chain links TRBV30 with TRBJ1-1; D remains ambiguous. The V end was cut by 1 base, the J end by 2 bases, with 17 bases between. Germline values: CDR1 GTSNPN, CDR2 SVGIG (reference sequence). The CDR3 has 16 amino acids. Here the CDR3 reads CAWSAPLGRFNTEAFF. The CDR3 DNA follows: TGTGCCTGGAGTGCACCTCTCGGACGGTTTAACACTGAAGCTTTCTTT.